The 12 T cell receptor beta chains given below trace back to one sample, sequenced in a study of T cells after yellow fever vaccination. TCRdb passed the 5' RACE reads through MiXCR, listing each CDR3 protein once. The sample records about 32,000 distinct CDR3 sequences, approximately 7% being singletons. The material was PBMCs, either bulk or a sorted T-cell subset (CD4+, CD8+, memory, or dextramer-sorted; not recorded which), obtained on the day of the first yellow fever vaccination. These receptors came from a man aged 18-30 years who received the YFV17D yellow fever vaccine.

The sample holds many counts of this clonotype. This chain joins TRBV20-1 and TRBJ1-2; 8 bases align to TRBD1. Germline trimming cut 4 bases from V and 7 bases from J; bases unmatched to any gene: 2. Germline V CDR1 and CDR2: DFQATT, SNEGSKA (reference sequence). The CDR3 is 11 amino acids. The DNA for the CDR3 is TGCAGTGCTACAGGGGGCCTTGGCTACACCTTC. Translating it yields CSATGGLGYTF.

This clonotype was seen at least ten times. The CDR3 DNA reads as TGTGCCAGCAGTTTAGTGGCCTCCTCGGACTATCCCGGGGAGCTGTTTTTT. As protein: CASSLVASSDYPGELFF. This rearrangement joins TRBV12-3 or TRBV12-4 to TRBJ2-2, with a tentative D call TRBD2 (6 bases). V was shortened by 1 base and J by 6 bases, with 18 bases between the two germline ends. This CDR3 is 17 amino acids long.

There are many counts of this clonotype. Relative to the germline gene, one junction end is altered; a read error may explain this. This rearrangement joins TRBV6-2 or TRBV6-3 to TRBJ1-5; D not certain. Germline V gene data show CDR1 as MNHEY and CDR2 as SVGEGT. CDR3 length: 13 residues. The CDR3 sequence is CASGYTAYQPQHF. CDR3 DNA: TGTGCCAGCGGTTACACGGCGTATCAGCCCCAGCATTTT.

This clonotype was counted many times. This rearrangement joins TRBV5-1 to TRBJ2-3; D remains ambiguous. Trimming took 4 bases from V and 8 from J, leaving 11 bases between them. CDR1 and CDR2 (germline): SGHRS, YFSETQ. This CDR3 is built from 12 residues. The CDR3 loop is CASSSPGGTQYF. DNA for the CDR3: TGCGCCAGCAGCAGTCCGGGCGGTACGCAGTATTTT. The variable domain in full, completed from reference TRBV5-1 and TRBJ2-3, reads KAGVTQTPRYLIKTRGQQVTLSCSPISGHRSVSWYQQTPGQGLQFLFEYFSETQRNKGNFPGRFSGRQFSNSRSEMNVSTLELGDSALYLCASSSPGGTQYFGPGTRLTVL.

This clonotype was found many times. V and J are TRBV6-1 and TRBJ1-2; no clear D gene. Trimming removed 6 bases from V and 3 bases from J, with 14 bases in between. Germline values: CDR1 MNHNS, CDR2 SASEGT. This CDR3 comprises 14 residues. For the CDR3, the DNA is TGTGCCAGCAGAGCCCCGGCGGGATACTATGGCTACACCTTC. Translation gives CASRAPAGYYGYTF.

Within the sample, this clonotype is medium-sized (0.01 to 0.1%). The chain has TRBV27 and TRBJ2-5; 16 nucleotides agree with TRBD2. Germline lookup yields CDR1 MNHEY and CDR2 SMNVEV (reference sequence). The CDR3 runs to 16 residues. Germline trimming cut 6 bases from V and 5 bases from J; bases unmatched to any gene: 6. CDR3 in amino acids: CASRGTSGGAWETQYF. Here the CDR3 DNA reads TGTGCCAGCAGAGGGACTAGCGGGGGGGCTTGGGAGACCCAGTACTTC.

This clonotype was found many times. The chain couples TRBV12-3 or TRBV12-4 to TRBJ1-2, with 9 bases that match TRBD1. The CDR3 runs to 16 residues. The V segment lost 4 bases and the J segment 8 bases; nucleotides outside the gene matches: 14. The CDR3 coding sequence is TGTGCCAGCAGTTCGACGCCGGGACAGGGTCGGGGAGGCTACACCTTC. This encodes CASSSTPGQGRGGYTF.

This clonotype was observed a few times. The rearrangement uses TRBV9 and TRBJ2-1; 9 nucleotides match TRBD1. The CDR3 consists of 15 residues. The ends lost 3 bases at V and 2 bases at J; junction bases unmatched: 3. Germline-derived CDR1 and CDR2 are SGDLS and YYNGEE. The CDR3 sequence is CASSATGGPYNEQFF. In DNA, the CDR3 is TGTGCCAGCAGCGCAACAGGGGGCCCCTACAATGAGCAGTTCTTC. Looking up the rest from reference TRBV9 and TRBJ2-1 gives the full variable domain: DSGVTQTPKHLITATGQRVTLRCSPRSGDLSVYWYQQSLDQGLQFLIQYYNGEERAKGNILERFSAQQFPDLHSELNLSSLELGDSALYFCASSATGGPYNEQFFGPGTRLTVL.

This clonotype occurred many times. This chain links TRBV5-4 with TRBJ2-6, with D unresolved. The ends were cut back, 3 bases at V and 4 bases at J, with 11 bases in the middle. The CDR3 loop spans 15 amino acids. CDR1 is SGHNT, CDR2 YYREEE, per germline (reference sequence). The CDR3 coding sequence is TGTGCCAGCAGCTATGACCTTTCCGGGGCCAACGTCCTGACTTTC. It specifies CASSYDLSGANVLTF.

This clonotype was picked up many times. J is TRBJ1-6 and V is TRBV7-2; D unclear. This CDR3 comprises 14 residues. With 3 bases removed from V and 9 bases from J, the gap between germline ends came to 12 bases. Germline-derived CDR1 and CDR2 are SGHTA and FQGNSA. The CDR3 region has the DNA TGTGCCAGCAGCTTTACTCGAGCGGGTTCACCCCTCCACTTT. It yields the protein CASSFTRAGSPLHF.

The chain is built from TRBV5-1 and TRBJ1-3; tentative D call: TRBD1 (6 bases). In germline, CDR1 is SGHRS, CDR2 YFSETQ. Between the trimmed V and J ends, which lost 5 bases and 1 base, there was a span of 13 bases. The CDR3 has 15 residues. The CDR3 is CASRNGTQSGNTIYF. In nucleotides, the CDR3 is TGCGCCAGCAGGAACGGGACACAGTCTGGAAACACCATATATTTT.

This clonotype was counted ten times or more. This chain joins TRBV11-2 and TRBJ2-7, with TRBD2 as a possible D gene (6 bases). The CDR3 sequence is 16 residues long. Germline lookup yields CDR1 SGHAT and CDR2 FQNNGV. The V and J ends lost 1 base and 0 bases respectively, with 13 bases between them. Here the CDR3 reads CASSLGEDAYSYEQYF. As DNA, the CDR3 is TGTGCCAGCAGCTTAGGGGAGGACGCATACTCCTACGAGCAGTACTTC.